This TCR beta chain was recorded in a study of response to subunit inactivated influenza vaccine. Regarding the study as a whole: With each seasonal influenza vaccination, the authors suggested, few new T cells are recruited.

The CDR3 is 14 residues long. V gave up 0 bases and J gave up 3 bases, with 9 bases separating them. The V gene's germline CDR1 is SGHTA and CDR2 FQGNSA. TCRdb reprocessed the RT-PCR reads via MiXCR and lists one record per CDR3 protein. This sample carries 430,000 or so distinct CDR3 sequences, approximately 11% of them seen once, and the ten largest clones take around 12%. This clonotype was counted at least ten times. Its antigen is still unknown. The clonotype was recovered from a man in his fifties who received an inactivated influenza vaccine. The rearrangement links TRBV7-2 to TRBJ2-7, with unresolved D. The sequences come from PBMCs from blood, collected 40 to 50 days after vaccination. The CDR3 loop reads CASSLAGWNYEQYF. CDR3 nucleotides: TGTGCCAGCAGCTTAGCGGGCTGGAACTACGAGCAGTACTTC.